This record covers a single T cell receptor (beta chain). This record comes from a study of blood T cell repertoires in COVID-19. The repertoire was sequenced with immunoSEQ multiplex PCR; TCRdb's copy has only in-frame clones and lacks some. Counted here are 350,000 to 450,000 clones, 88% occurring once; the ten biggest clones make up approximately 1.5%. CDR1 KGHSH and CDR2 LQKENI come from the germline V gene. The CDR3 runs to 16 residues. Germline trimming cut 0 bases from V and 4 bases from J; bases unmatched to any gene: 6. This TCR was recovered from a woman younger than 30 who had been exposed to COVID-19. The sequenced sample consisted of PBMCs or T cells enriched from blood (not recorded which). The V gene is TRBV18, the J gene TRBJ2-1, with TRBD2 matching over 7 bases. CDR3 sequence (DNA): TGTGCCAGCTCACCACCGCGCGGGGGAATATACAATGAGCAGTTCTTC. Translating it yields CASSPPRGGIYNEQFF.